This T cell receptor beta chain was retrieved from a study of T cell responses to AZD1222 COVID-19 vaccine. Here immunoSEQ multiplex PCR was the method, and the copy in TCRdb shows in-frame clones only, minus some. The sample gives some 110,000 clones, 82% of which show up once; 5% is in the top ten. Material: peripheral blood, obtained on day 0 of AZD1222 vaccination. The clonotype comes from an adult in good health.

CDR3 nucleotide sequence: TGCGCCAGCAGTGACGTCTTGACAGGTGGGGGTCAGCCCCAGCATTTT. Protein product: CASSDVLTGGGQPQHF. The J gene is TRBJ1-5, the V gene TRBV10-2, with D possibly matching TRBD1 (6 bases). The CDR3 is 16 residues long. CDR1 WSHSY and CDR2 SAAADI come from the germline V gene. The V and J ends lost 3 bases and 6 bases respectively, with 18 bases between them.